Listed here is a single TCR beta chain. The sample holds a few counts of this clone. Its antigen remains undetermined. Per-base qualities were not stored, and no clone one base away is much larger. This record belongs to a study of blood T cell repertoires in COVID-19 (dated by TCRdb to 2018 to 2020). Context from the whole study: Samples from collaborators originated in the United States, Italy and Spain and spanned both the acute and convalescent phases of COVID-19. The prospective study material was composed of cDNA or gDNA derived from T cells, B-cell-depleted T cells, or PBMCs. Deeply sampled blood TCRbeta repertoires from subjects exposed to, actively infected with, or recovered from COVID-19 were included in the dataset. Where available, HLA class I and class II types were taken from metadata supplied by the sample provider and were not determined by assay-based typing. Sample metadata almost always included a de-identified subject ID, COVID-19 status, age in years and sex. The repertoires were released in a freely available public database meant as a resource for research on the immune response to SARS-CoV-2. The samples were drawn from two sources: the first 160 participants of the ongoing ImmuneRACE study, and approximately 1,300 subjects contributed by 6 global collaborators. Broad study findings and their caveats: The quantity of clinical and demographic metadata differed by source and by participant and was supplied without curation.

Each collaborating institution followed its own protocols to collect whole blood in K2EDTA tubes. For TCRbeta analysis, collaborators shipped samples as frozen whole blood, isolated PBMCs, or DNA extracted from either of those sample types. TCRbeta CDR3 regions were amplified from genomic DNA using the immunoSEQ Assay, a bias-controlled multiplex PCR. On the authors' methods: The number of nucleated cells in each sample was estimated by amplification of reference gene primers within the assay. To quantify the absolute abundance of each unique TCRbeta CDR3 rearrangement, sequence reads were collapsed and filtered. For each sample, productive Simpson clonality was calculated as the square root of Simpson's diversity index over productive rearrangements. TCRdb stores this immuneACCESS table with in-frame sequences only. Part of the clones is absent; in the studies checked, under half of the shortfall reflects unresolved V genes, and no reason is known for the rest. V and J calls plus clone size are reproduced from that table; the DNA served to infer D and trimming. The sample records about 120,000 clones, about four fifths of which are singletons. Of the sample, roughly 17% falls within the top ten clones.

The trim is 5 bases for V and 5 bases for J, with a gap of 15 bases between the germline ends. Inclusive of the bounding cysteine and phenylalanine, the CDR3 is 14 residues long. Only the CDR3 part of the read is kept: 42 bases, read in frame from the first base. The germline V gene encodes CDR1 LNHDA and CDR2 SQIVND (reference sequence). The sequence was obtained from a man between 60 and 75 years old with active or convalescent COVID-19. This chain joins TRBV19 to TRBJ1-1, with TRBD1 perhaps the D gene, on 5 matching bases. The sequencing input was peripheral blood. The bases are TGTGCCAGTAGTCCCTCGGGGGAGAGTACTGAAGCTTTCTTT. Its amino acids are CASSPSGESTEAFF.